The next 30 T cell receptor beta chains were all read from a single sample in a study of regulatory T cells in long-lasting Graves disease. Time point described: persistent/refractory GD, antithyroid drugs over 5 years with positive TRAb. PBMCs provided the RNA from which the TCR library was made. Arm-PCR of CDR3 regions with iRepertoire HTBI primers generated TCR beta libraries. TCRdb re-analysed the multiplex PCR reads in MiXCR, keeping a single row per CDR3 protein. The sample has some 370,000 distinct CDR3 sequences; around 21% are singletons. Sequenced material: peripheral blood mononuclear cells (PBMCs), taken when the disease was refractory, from a patient treated with antithyroid drugs. All receptors come from a female donor with Graves disease.

The CDR3 DNA reads TGTGCCAGCAGTTACCTTATCCAGGGGAGAGAGGACACTGAAGCTTTCTTT. Protein product: CASSYLIQGREDTEAFF. The genes are TRBV6-5 and TRBJ1-1; TRBD1 might be the D (6 bases). The CDR3 contains 17 residues. Germline CDR1 reads MNHEY; CDR2 reads SVGAGI. V lost 2 bases and J lost 3, with 19 bases in between.

This clonotype was observed many times. The chain employs TRBV11-2 and TRBJ2-1, with TRBD1 as a possible D gene (6 bases). CDR1 is SGHAT, CDR2 FQNNGV, per germline. The CDR3 is 14 amino acids. Trimming removed 1 base from V and 2 bases from J, with 6 bases in between. The chain's CDR3 is CASSLAGAYNEQFF. The CDR3 DNA reads TGTGCCAGCAGCTTAGCAGGGGCCTACAATGAGCAGTTCTTC.

This clonotype has at least ten counts. The V gene is TRBV7-2, the J gene TRBJ1-2; 9 bases line up with TRBD1. The germline gives CDR1 SGHTA, CDR2 FQGNSA. With V trimmed by 5 bases and J by 5 bases, 6 bases remained unmatched. This CDR3 has 14 residues. CDR3 region: CASSLGQGPYGYTF. The CDR3 nucleotides read TGTGCCAGCAGCCTAGGACAGGGGCCGTATGGCTACACCTTC.

This sequence joins TRBV7-2 and TRBJ2-2, with a weak D call TRBD2 (5 bases). The CDR3 consists of 13 residues. With 5 bases removed from V and 7 bases from J, the gap between germline ends came to 11 bases. Germline values: CDR1 SGHTA, CDR2 FQGNSA. The CDR3 is CASSHGVIGELFF. The CDR3 DNA reads as TGTGCCAGCAGCCACGGGGTCATCGGGGAGCTGTTTTTT.

V is TRBV7-2 and J is TRBJ2-1; TRBD2 matches 12 bases. The V and J ends lost 5 bases and 10 bases, in that order; junction bases with no gene match: 6. The germline CDR1 and CDR2 sequences are SGHTA and FQGNSA. There are 14 residues in the CDR3. The CDR3 coding sequence is TGTGCCAGCAGCCCAGGACTAGCGGGATCGGAGCAGTTCTTC. The encoded protein is CASSPGLAGSEQFF.

This clonotype was seen at least ten times. The V and J genes are TRBV28 and TRBJ2-5; D might be TRBD1 (5 bases). The CDR3 is made up of 13 amino acids. CDR1 MDHEN and CDR2 SYDVKM come from the germline V gene. Trimming left V 8 bases short and J 5 bases short, with 15 bases between. CDR3 sequence (DNA): TGTGCCAGCGGGGCTGGGGCGCAGGAGACCCAGTACTTC. Residues: CASGAGAQETQYF.

This clonotype was found many times. The chain carries TRBV28 and TRBJ1-6; TRBD1 is a possible D gene (5 bases). The CDR3 sequence is 13 residues long. V was trimmed by 4 bases and J by 9 bases, leaving 10 bases between them. Germline lookup yields CDR1 MDHEN and CDR2 SYDVKM. In nucleotides, the CDR3 is TGTGCCAGCAGTTCGAGGGGCGGTTCACCCCTCCACTTT. Translation: CASSSRGGSPLHF.

This clonotype occurred a few times. The chain has TRBV7-2 and TRBJ2-7, with D tentatively TRBD1 (6 bases). V was pared by 6 bases and J by 6 bases, with 15 bases between. The CDR3 extends over 13 amino acids. CDR1 is SGHTA and CDR2 is FQGNSA in the germline V gene. CDR3: CASSSGAGLEQYF. The CDR3, as DNA: TGTGCCAGCAGTTCAGGGGCAGGTCTCGAGCAGTACTTC.

The chain is built from TRBV11-2 and TRBJ2-1, with TRBD1 matching 12 bases. The germline V gene encodes CDR1 SGHAT and CDR2 FQNNGV. The ends lost 1 base at V and 5 bases at J; junction bases unmatched: 6. The CDR3 extends over 17 amino acids. CDR3 in DNA: TGTGCCAGCAGCTTAGGAGGGACAGGGGGCTTGGACAATGAGCAGTTCTTC. Protein product: CASSLGGTGGLDNEQFF. Together with reference TRBV11-2 and TRBJ2-1, the CDR3 gives the full variable domain: EAGVAQSPRYKIIEKRQSVAFWCNPISGHATLYWYQQILGQGPKLLIQFQNNGVVDDSQLPKDRFSAERLKGVDSTLKIQPAKLEDSAVYLCASSLGGTGGLDNEQFFGPGTRLTVL.

This clonotype was recorded a few times. A far larger clone is only one base removed, so a read error is likely. The chain employs TRBV10-3 and TRBJ1-1, with D possibly being TRBD1 (6 bases). V gave up 5 bases and J gave up 0 bases, with 10 bases separating them. CDR3 size: 14 residues. The germline V gene encodes CDR1 ENHRY and CDR2 SYGVKD. DNA of the CDR3: TGTGCCATCAGTTTTGGGGGCCTGAACACTGAAGCTTTCTTT. Its protein product is CAISFGGLNTEAFF.

The V gene is TRBV11-2, the J gene TRBJ2-2; D ambiguous. Germline assignment: CDR1 SGHAT and CDR2 FQNNGV. This CDR3 has 18 residues. V dropped 0 bases and J dropped 4 bases, with 18 bases sitting between them. The DNA for the CDR3 is TGTGCCAGCAGCTTAGAAGGGTTGGGTCTAGTTGGCACCGGGGAGCTGTTTTTT. The encoded protein is CASSLEGLGLVGTGELFF.

This clonotype was counted many times. CDR3 protein: CASRRQRNTEAFF. The CDR3 DNA follows: TGTGCCAGCAGAAGACAGAGGAACACTGAAGCTTTCTTT. The genes are TRBV6-1 and TRBJ1-1; possibly TRBD1 for D (5 bases). Trimming left V 6 bases short and J 1 base short, with 9 bases between. The CDR3 sequence is 13 residues long. From germline, CDR1 is MNHNS and CDR2 SASEGT.

The V gene is TRBV6-1, the J gene TRBJ2-7, with 10 bases matching TRBD2. The V and J ends lost 7 bases and 6 bases, in that order; junction bases with no gene match: 9. The CDR3 is 14 residues long. CDR1 MNHNS and CDR2 SASEGT come from the germline V gene. DNA of the CDR3: TGTGCCAGCACCCCAGCGGGAGGGCCGGGCGAGCAGTACTTC. Translated: CASTPAGGPGEQYF.

The rearrangement uses TRBV11-3 and TRBJ2-1; D assignment may be TRBD1 or TRBD2 (6 bases each). V lost 3 bases and J lost 6, with 21 bases in between. Germline CDR1 is SGHNT and CDR2 is YENEEA. The CDR3 has 17 amino acids. The chain's CDR3 is CASSLVSSGAGSNEQFF. The DNA of the CDR3 is TGTGCCAGCAGCTTGGTCAGCTCGGGGGCGGGGAGCAATGAGCAGTTCTTC.

This sequence joins TRBV9 and TRBJ1-2; D is unclear. This CDR3 contains 14 residues. The germline CDR1 and CDR2 sequences are SGDLS and YYNGEE. Trimming removed 0 bases at V and 3 bases at J, with 9 bases between. The CDR3 DNA is TGTGCCAGCAGCGTAGAGTCAGGACACTATGGCTACACCTTC. Amino acids: CASSVESGHYGYTF.

The chain recombines TRBV12-3 or TRBV12-4 with TRBJ2-5, with 9 bases matching TRBD1. The V gene end was trimmed by 7 bases and the J gene end by 5 bases; junction bases not matched to a gene: 8. This CDR3 region has 14 residues. CDR3 DNA sequence: TGTGCCAGCACCTACAGGGGGCGCGCGGAGACCCAGTACTTC. This sequence encodes CASTYRGRAETQYF.

This clonotype has only a few counts. The chain links TRBV20-1 to TRBJ2-7; no reliable D call. The CDR3 spans 13 residues. Germline V lookup: CDR1 DFQATT, CDR2 SNEGSKA (reference sequence). With 5 bases removed from V and 5 bases from J, the gap between germline ends came to 16 bases. The CDR3 is CSAPPVGSNEQYF. Written as DNA, the CDR3 is TGCAGTGCTCCCCCGGTGGGTAGCAACGAGCAGTACTTC.

On this clonotype itself: The junction departs from the called germline gene at one end, perhaps through a read error. This chain uses TRBV5-1 with TRBJ2-7; D may be TRBD2 (5 bases). Germline V gene lookup returns CDR1 SGHRS and CDR2 YFSETQ. The CDR3 extends over 13 amino acids. The CDR3 region is CASSPDFLAEQYF. The CDR3 nucleotides read TGTGCCAGCAGCCCGGACTTCCTCGCCGAGCAGTACTTC.

This clonotype was counted many times. The chain is built from TRBV20-1 and TRBJ2-7; D uncertain. Trimming cost V 4 bases and J 3 bases, with 16 bases left between them. This CDR3 spans 14 amino acids. Germline V gene lookup returns CDR1 DFQATT and CDR2 SNEGSKA (reference sequence). DNA for the CDR3: TGCAGTGCTACAGGACCAACTGGGGACTACGAGCAGTACTTC. Its translation: CSATGPTGDYEQYF.

The table lists this clonotype with many counts. The rearrangement joins TRBV2 to TRBJ2-7; perhaps TRBD2 as D (7 bases). Per the germline V gene, CDR1 is SNHLY and CDR2 is FYNNEI. CDR3 length equals 15 residues. The V end lost 4 bases, the J end lost 1 base, and 14 bases lay between the germline ends. The CDR3 DNA is TGTGCCAGCAGTGGGCGGGGGACACCTTCCTACGAGCAGTACTTC. This codes for CASSGRGTPSYEQYF.

Many counts were recorded for this clonotype. V gene TRBV18 combines with J gene TRBJ1-4, with D possibly matching TRBD1 (6 bases). The CDR3 has 14 residues. V shed 2 bases and J shed 5 bases, with 9 bases lying between them. Germline loops: CDR1 KGHSH, CDR2 LQKENI. The CDR3 spells CASSPRDTNEKLFF. The CDR3 DNA is TGTGCCAGCTCACCAAGGGACACCAATGAAAAACTGTTTTTT.

This chain uses TRBV6-2 or TRBV6-3 with TRBJ2-1, with no clear D. The CDR3 contains 12 residues. The V end lost 4 bases, the J end lost 8 bases, and 9 bases lay between the germline ends. Per the germline V gene, CDR1 is MNHEY and CDR2 is SVGEGT. CDR3 sequence: CASSSGPDEQFF. The CDR3 DNA is TGTGCCAGCAGTTCCGGGCCAGATGAGCAGTTCTTC.

V gene TRBV14 combines with J gene TRBJ2-5; perhaps TRBD2 as D (5 bases). CDR3 length: 16 residues. V lost 3 bases and J 2 bases, leaving 16 bases between the germline ends. Germline values: CDR1 SGHDN, CDR2 FVKESK. The CDR3 is CASSHRPAASQETQYF. In DNA form, the CDR3 reads TGTGCCAGCAGCCACCGACCAGCGGCTTCACAAGAGACCCAGTACTTC.

This clonotype came up a few times. V is TRBV9 and J is TRBJ2-2; 9 bases fit TRBD2. The CDR3 has 15 residues. Germline CDR1 and CDR2: SGDLS and YYNGEE. V trimming: 4 bases; J trimming: 2 bases; junction bases outside the gene matches: 3. CDR3 sequence: CASSPGLANTGELFF. CDR3 nucleotides: TGTGCCAGCAGCCCGGGACTAGCAAACACCGGGGAGCTGTTTTTT.

In its sample, this clonotype was seen a few times. The chain combines TRBV7-8 with TRBJ1-1; 7 positions agree with TRBD1. There are 14 residues in the CDR3. Trimming removed 5 bases from V and 5 bases from J; junction bases left unmatched: 8. Looked up from germline, CDR1 is SGHVS and CDR2 is FQNEAQ. CDR3 in DNA: TGTGCCAGCAGCATTGACAGGGTGGTAACTGAAGCTTTCTTT. This gives the protein CASSIDRVVTEAFF.

This clonotype was seen repeatedly, ten times or more. This rearrangement joins TRBV19 to TRBJ1-4, with 9 bases aligning to TRBD1. V was clipped by 8 bases and J by 8 bases; unmatched bases: 6. CDR1 and CDR2 from the germline V gene are LNHDA and SQIVND (reference sequence). The CDR3 runs to 13 residues. As DNA, the CDR3 is TGTGCCAGTTCAGGGACAGGGCGCGAAAAACTGTTTTTT. This codes for CASSGTGREKLFF.

A few counts support this clonotype. This rearrangement joins TRBV7-8 to TRBJ1-1; possibly TRBD1 for D (5 bases). V was clipped by 5 bases and J by 7 bases, with 14 bases between them. CDR1 and CDR2 from the germline V gene are SGHVS and FQNEAQ. This CDR3 spans 13 amino acids. Written as DNA, the CDR3 is TGTGCCAGCAGCAAAGACCGGGGCCTTGAAGCTTTCTTT. As protein: CASSKDRGLEAFF.

This clonotype occurred a few times. The rearrangement links TRBV6-2 or TRBV6-3 to TRBJ2-1; D may be TRBD2 (5 bases). The germline V gene encodes CDR1 MNHEY and CDR2 SVGEGT. This CDR3 contains 15 residues. V was clipped by 2 bases and J by 6 bases, with 14 bases between them. This chain's CDR3 is CASSYGARAGNEQFF. The CDR3 region has the DNA TGTGCCAGCAGTTACGGAGCACGGGCGGGCAATGAGCAGTTCTTC.

The V and J genes are TRBV28 and TRBJ2-1; D gene uncertain. CDR1 and CDR2 from the germline V gene are MDHEN and SYDVKM. The V end was cut by 1 base, the J end by 13 bases, with 29 bases between. The CDR3 is 18 amino acids. The CDR3 bases are TGTGCCAGCAGTTTATTTCCATTAGCTCCTACCTCCCCAACATTACAGTTCTTC. Amino acid sequence: CASSLFPLAPTSPTLQFF.

The V gene is TRBV11-2, the J gene TRBJ2-7; TRBD2 aligns across 14 bases. The CDR3 runs to 20 residues. CDR1 SGHAT and CDR2 FQNNGV come from the germline V gene. V trimming: 5 bases; J trimming: 2 bases; junction bases outside the gene matches: 17. The CDR3 coding sequence is TGTGCCAGCAGCGTCACCCTCCTGACTAGCGGGAGGGGGTTGACCTACGAGCAGTACTTC. It codes for CASSVTLLTSGRGLTYEQYF.